What follows are 27 T cell receptor beta chains derived from one specimen sequenced in a study of control samples from healthy donors and cancer patients. Clones were read by immunoSEQ multiplex PCR, and TCRdb kept only the in-frame ones, dropping some. The sample consists of 350,000 to 450,000 clones, around nine tenths of them appearing once. Sequences were obtained from PBMCs. The receptors here all came from a man between 40 and 49 years old with head and neck cancer.

The chain recombines TRBV6-5 with TRBJ1-3; D is undetermined. CDR1 and CDR2 (germline): MNHEY, SVGAGI. V was cut by 2 bases and J by 7 bases, with 12 bases left in between. The CDR3 contains 14 residues. The CDR3 nucleotides are TGTGCCAGCAGTTACGGTCCTGGAAGTAACACCATATATTTT. It translates to CASSYGPGSNTIYF.

The chain uses TRBV30 and TRBJ2-7; D unresolved. CDR3 length: 11 residues. Germline V gene lookup returns CDR1 GTSNPN and CDR2 SVGIG (reference sequence). V shed 2 bases and J shed 5 bases, with 7 bases lying between them. CDR3 region: CAWSLRDEQYF. The DNA of the CDR3 is TGTGCCTGGAGTTTGCGTGACGAGCAGTACTTC.

The J gene is TRBJ2-2, the V gene TRBV9; D gene uncertain. The CDR3 is made up of 14 amino acids. Per germline, CDR1 SGDLS and CDR2 YYNGEE. Trimming stripped 4 bases from V and 2 bases from J, with 9 bases between. CDR3 sequence reads: CASSFLGNTGELFF. In DNA, the CDR3 is TGTGCCAGCAGCTTTCTCGGAAACACCGGGGAGCTGTTTTTT.

The chain carries TRBV10-3 and TRBJ2-7; TRBD2 matches at 9 bases. The trim removed 4 bases at V and 3 bases at J, leaving 7 bases unmatched. This CDR3 has 15 residues. CDR1 ENHRY and CDR2 SYGVKD come from the germline V gene. The CDR3 loop reads CAISGSSGIGYEQYF. The CDR3 DNA reads as TGTGCCATCAGTGGATCTAGCGGGATCGGCTACGAGCAGTACTTC.

This chain connects TRBV10-3 to TRBJ2-3; D possibly corresponds to TRBD2 (6 bases). Germline values: CDR1 ENHRY, CDR2 SYGVKD. The length of the CDR3 is 16 residues. Trimming removed 3 bases from V and 5 bases from J, with 18 bases in between. The CDR3 loop reads CAISEGPSGGKDTQYF. The CDR3 bases are TGTGCCATCAGTGAAGGGCCGAGCGGAGGGAAAGATACGCAGTATTTT.

The chain couples TRBV11-2 to TRBJ1-1; 8 nucleotides align to TRBD1. CDR1 is SGHAT and CDR2 is FQNNGV in the germline V gene. Trimming at V came to 1 base and at J to 9 bases, leaving 4 bases not matched to a gene. The CDR3 has 13 amino acids. The CDR3 sequence is CASSLVQGAQAFF. CDR3 DNA sequence: TGTGCCAGCAGCTTAGTTCAGGGGGCGCAAGCTTTCTTT.

J is TRBJ1-1 and V is TRBV2; D ambiguous. The CDR3 sequence is 13 residues long. Trimming cost V 5 bases and J 0 bases, with 7 bases left between them. CDR1 SNHLY and CDR2 FYNNEI come from the germline V gene. The CDR3 DNA follows: TGTGCCAGCAGTTCCTTTATGAACACTGAAGCTTTCTTT. Protein: CASSSFMNTEAFF.

This sequence joins TRBV2 and TRBJ1-1; the match to TRBD1 covers 7 bases. CDR3 length: 15 residues. Germline-derived CDR1 and CDR2 are SNHLY and FYNNEI. The V segment lost 6 bases and the J segment 0 bases; nucleotides outside the gene matches: 7. CDR3 in DNA: TGTGCCAGCAGCCGGGACAGCATTATGAACACTGAAGCTTTCTTT. Translated, it gives CASSRDSIMNTEAFF.

The J gene is TRBJ2-7, the V gene TRBV11-2; D not certain. Germline loops: CDR1 SGHAT, CDR2 FQNNGV. V was clipped by 2 bases and J by 7 bases, with 18 bases between them. The CDR3 is 15 amino acids. Here the CDR3 DNA reads TGTGCCAGCAGCTTAAGTTACTCGCCAAAGGTGGAGCAGTACTTC. The encoded protein is CASSLSYSPKVEQYF.

The rearrangement uses TRBV27 and TRBJ2-7; 11 bases align to TRBD2. V trimming: 2 bases; J trimming: 11 bases; junction bases outside the gene matches: 8. The CDR3 has 14 residues. CDR1 and CDR2 from the germline V gene are MNHEY and SMNVEV (reference sequence). The CDR3 protein is CASSLTTSGTGEYF. The CDR3 DNA is TGTGCCAGCAGTTTAACGACTAGCGGGACCGGGGAGTACTTC.

The rearrangement links TRBV9 to TRBJ2-1; D might be TRBD1 (5 bases). The V gene's germline CDR1 is SGDLS and CDR2 YYNGEE. The CDR3 runs 17 residues. Trimming shortened V by 0 bases and J by 0 bases, and 13 bases separated the two germline ends. The CDR3 nucleotides read TGTGCCAGCAGCGTAGCTTTGTCTGGGGCCTCCTACAATGAGCAGTTCTTC. This translates into CASSVALSGASYNEQFF.

The rearrangement joins TRBV28 to TRBJ2-5, with 11 bases matching TRBD2. Germline lookup yields CDR1 MDHEN and CDR2 SYDVKM. The length of the CDR3 is 16 residues. Losses at the gene ends were 2 bases for V and 4 bases for J; bases not matched to a gene: 6. The DNA for the CDR3 is TGTGCCAGCAGTTTAATTGCAGGACTAGCGGGAGAGACCCAGTACTTC. Its translation: CASSLIAGLAGETQYF.

This rearrangement joins TRBV3-1 (or the pseudogene TRBV3-2) to TRBJ1-1; D is unclear. CDR3 length: 13 amino acids. CDR1 LGHDT and CDR2 YNNKEL come from the germline V gene (reference sequence). V shed 4 bases and J shed 8 bases, with 14 bases lying between them. The CDR3 is CASSPGYDPEAFF. The DNA for the CDR3 is TGTGCCAGCAGCCCAGGTTACGATCCAGAAGCTTTCTTT.

The gene calls are TRBV10-2 and TRBJ1-1; 8 bases align to TRBD1. Germline trimming cut 6 bases from V and 8 bases from J; bases unmatched to any gene: 2. This CDR3 region has 11 residues. Per the germline V gene, CDR1 is WSHSY and CDR2 is SAAADI. The CDR3, as DNA: TGCGCCAGCAGAGGGGACAGGGAAGCTTTCTTT. This gives the protein CASRGDREAFF.

The chain combines TRBV3-1 (or the pseudogene TRBV3-2) with TRBJ1-6, with unresolved D. The V and J ends lost 6 bases and 9 bases respectively, with 12 bases between them. Germline CDR1 LGHDT, CDR2 YNNKEL (reference sequence). The CDR3 covers 13 residues. CDR3 nucleotide sequence: TGTGCCAGCAGGGTCTTGGAGGGTTCACCCCTCCACTTT. Protein sequence: CASRVLEGSPLHF.

The chain is built from TRBV6-1 and TRBJ1-2; no definite D call. The CDR3 runs 15 residues. CDR1 and CDR2 from the germline V gene are MNHNS and SASEGT. Trimming removed 2 bases at V and 4 bases at J, with 14 bases between. CDR3 bases: TGTGCCAGCAGTGAATCTGGGCTCACCCTCTATGGCTACACCTTC. The encoded protein is CASSESGLTLYGYTF.

The CDR3 region is CASRRTTDPGNTIYF. DNA for the CDR3: TGTGCCAGCAGACGCACGACAGATCCTGGAAACACCATATATTTT. The chain couples TRBV6-5 to TRBJ1-3, with D possibly being TRBD1 (5 bases). Germline V CDR1 and CDR2: MNHEY, SVGAGI. V lost 6 bases to trimming and J lost 2 bases, with 14 bases between them. This CDR3 spans 15 amino acids.

The count of this clone is one. The chain has TRBV24-1 and TRBJ2-7; TRBD2 might be the D (6 bases). CDR1 is KGHDR and CDR2 is SFDVKD in the germline V gene. Trimming took off 2 bases at V and 3 bases at J, with 13 bases between the two ends. The CDR3 loop spans 15 amino acids. CDR3 nucleotide sequence: TGTGCCACCAGTGATTACGAGGGAGGAAACTACGAGCAGTACTTC. Its translation is CATSDYEGGNYEQYF.

V is TRBV28 and J is TRBJ1-1; D unclear. The CDR3 is 12 residues long. With 7 bases removed from V and 4 bases from J, the gap between germline ends came to 10 bases. Germline V gene sequence: CDR1 MDHEN, CDR2 SYDVKM. CDR3 amino acids: CASKRAPTEAFF. CDR3 nucleotides: TGTGCCAGCAAAAGGGCCCCCACTGAAGCTTTCTTT.

This chain joins TRBV2 and TRBJ1-5; D unclear. The V and J ends lost 0 bases and 4 bases respectively, with 10 bases between them. The length of the CDR3 is 15 residues. CDR1 is SNHLY and CDR2 is FYNNEI in the germline V gene. As DNA, the CDR3 is TGTGCCAGCAGTGAAGCGCGGACTCTAAATCAGCCCCAGCATTTT. Its translation is CASSEARTLNQPQHF.

This chain uses TRBV24-1 with TRBJ2-5; 13 bases fit TRBD2. The CDR3 has 17 residues. The V and J ends lost 0 bases and 3 bases, in that order; junction bases with no gene match: 3. Germline values: CDR1 KGHDR, CDR2 SFDVKD. The CDR3 DNA sequence: TGTGCCACCAGTGATTTGACTAGCGGGGGGGCGGAAGAGACCCAGTACTTC. Its protein is CATSDLTSGGAEETQYF.

This chain joins TRBV6-4 and TRBJ1-6; D is possibly TRBD1 (5 bases). The ends were cut back, 6 bases at V and 10 bases at J, with 13 bases in the middle. The CDR3 covers 13 residues. Germline V lookup: CDR1 MRHNA, CDR2 SNTAGT. The CDR3 is CASREGNYSPLHF. The CDR3 DNA reads as TGTGCCAGCAGGGAGGGGAATTACTCACCCCTCCACTTT.

Comment on this clone: The identical CDR3 is also encoded by other nucleotide sequences in the sample. The CDR3 DNA reads TGTGCCAGTAGTATAGGCACAGGGGGAAATCAGCCCCAGCATTTT. This translates into CASSIGTGGNQPQHF. This chain connects TRBV19 to TRBJ1-5; 8 bases are shared with TRBD1. Germline loops: CDR1 LNHDA, CDR2 SQIVND (reference sequence). This CDR3 region has 15 residues. V lost 1 base to trimming and J lost 4 bases; unmatched junction nucleotides: 3.

The rearrangement uses TRBV29-1 and TRBJ2-5, with D possibly matching TRBD1 (6 bases). This CDR3 is built from 16 residues. Looked up from germline, CDR1 is SQVTM and CDR2 is ANQGSEA. Trimming removed 3 bases at V and 5 bases at J, with 22 bases between. The CDR3 DNA sequence: TGCAGCGTTGAGGGGGCTTTCACAGGGAGACAGGAGACCCAGTACTTC. Its translation: CSVEGAFTGRQETQYF.

The V and J genes are TRBV28 and TRBJ1-2, with D possibly matching TRBD1 (5 bases). The germline gives CDR1 MDHEN, CDR2 SYDVKM. V was cut by 3 bases and J by 7 bases, with 12 bases left in between. This CDR3 contains 13 residues. For the CDR3, the DNA is TGTGCCAGCAGTTTGACGGGGCTTATTGGCTACACCTTC. Protein product: CASSLTGLIGYTF.

This CDR3 is CASSLRRNVSGYGYTF. The CDR3 DNA is TGTGCCAGCAGCTTAAGGAGGAATGTATCGGGCTATGGCTACACCTTC. This chain uses TRBV7-9 with TRBJ1-2; no clear D. CDR1 and CDR2 from the germline V gene are SEHNR and FQNEAQ (reference sequence). The CDR3 runs 16 residues. Trimming cost V 2 bases and J 4 bases, with 17 bases left between them.

V and J are TRBV6-1 and TRBJ1-2, with D possibly being TRBD1 (5 bases). Germline V gives CDR1 MNHNS, CDR2 SASEGT. The CDR3 runs to 16 residues. The V gene lost 1 base and the J gene lost 4 bases, with 16 bases spanning the gap. The CDR3 sequence: CASSEVTRGYGYGYTF. The CDR3 bases are TGTGCCAGCAGTGAAGTCACTAGGGGCTACGGCTATGGCTACACCTTC.